These 7 T cell receptor beta chains came from one sample sequenced in a study of T cell responses to AZD1222 COVID-19 vaccine. Generated by immunoSEQ multiplex PCR, the TCRdb table keeps only in-frame clones and is missing some. The sample shows roughly 180,000 clones, just over 90% of them seen only once. This material consisted of peripheral blood, taken on day 0 of AZD1222 vaccination. The receptor set was obtained from an adult in good health.

V gene TRBV3-1 (or the pseudogene TRBV3-2) combines with J gene TRBJ2-7, with 7 positions matching TRBD1. Germline CDR1 is LGHDT and CDR2 is YNNKEL (reference sequence). V gave up 0 bases and J gave up 5 bases; unmatched junction bases: 16. The CDR3 loop spans 18 amino acids. The CDR3 DNA reads TGTGCCAGCAGCCAAGAATCGACAGGGCAAGCCCCTCGAGACGAGCAGTACTTC. This gives the protein CASSQESTGQAPRDEQYF.

The chain carries TRBV9 and TRBJ2-3, with D uncertain. Trimming took 3 bases from V and 4 from J, leaving 12 bases between them. The germline V gene has CDR1 SGDLS and CDR2 YYNGEE. The CDR3 is 14 amino acids. The DNA of the CDR3 is TGTGCCAGCAGCGGCGGAGCCTGGGCAGATACGCAGTATTTT. Its protein product is CASSGGAWADTQYF.

The rearrangement links TRBV5-4 to TRBJ1-3, with TRBD1 as a possible D gene (5 bases). Trimming pared 5 bases from V and 3 bases from J, leaving 18 bases between. The CDR3 consists of 16 residues. Germline V gene data show CDR1 as SGHNT and CDR2 as YYREEE (reference sequence). The CDR3 sequence is CASSGPGDYYGNTIYF. The DNA for the CDR3 is TGTGCCAGCAGTGGGCCGGGGGACTACTATGGAAACACCATATATTTT.

J is TRBJ2-4 and V is TRBV2; D possibly corresponds to TRBD1 (7 bases). V was pared by 3 bases and J by 2 bases, with 11 bases between. The germline gives CDR1 SNHLY, CDR2 FYNNEI. CDR3 size: 15 residues. In nucleotides, the CDR3 is TGTGCCAGCAGTGAGGCAGGGGGGCCCAAAAACATTCAGTACTTC. As protein: CASSEAGGPKNIQYF.

This clone was detected only a few times. J is TRBJ1-3 and V is TRBV5-6, with D hard to call. The germline gives CDR1 SGHDT, CDR2 YYEEEE. V was cut by 4 bases and J by 0 bases, with 17 bases left in between. The CDR3 consists of 17 residues. CDR3 bases: TGTGCCAGCAGCCTCAGAGGGCAGCGCAACTCTGGAAACACCATATATTTT. This codes for CASSLRGQRNSGNTIYF.

The genes are TRBV12-2 and TRBJ2-7. TRBV12-2 is listed as a pseudogene. This CDR3 has 16 amino acids. The CDR3 region is CASRLGWRDNSYEQYF. CDR3 sequence (DNA): TGTGCAAGTCGCTTAGGTTGGAGGGACAACTCCTACGAGCAGTACTTC.

This clone was observed a single time. The CDR3 protein is CASSLAYQEVYEQYF. The DNA for the CDR3 is TGTGCCAGCAGCTTAGCATATCAGGAGGTCTACGAGCAGTACTTC. The chain combines TRBV11-2 with TRBJ2-7, with TRBD2 as a possible D gene (5 bases). The length of the CDR3 is 15 residues. The germline V gene encodes CDR1 SGHAT and CDR2 FQNNGV. V lost 1 base, J lost 3 bases, and 13 bases lay in between.